The sequence of this TCR beta chain was determined in a study of cytomegalovirus exposure and HLA in healthy donors. The PCR contained 60 Vbeta and 13 Jbeta primers. Method: immunoSEQ multiplex PCR; TCRdb's copy keeps in-frame clones and lacks some. With 55,000 to 75,000 clones in the sample, the ten largest clones hold less than 4%. Unmatched junction bases numbered 13, after V lost 5 bases and J lost 4 bases. CDR3 length: 16 amino acids. Germline CDR1 and CDR2: SGHTA and FQGNSA. The sample consisted of PBMCs. This chain joins TRBV7-2 and TRBJ2-5; 7 bases fit TRBD1. This receptor was taken from a male donor in good health and CMV-seronegative. Here the CDR3 DNA reads TGTGCCAGCAGCCCCGGGACAGTCCATGGGCGAGAGACCCAGTACTTC. This encodes CASSPGTVHGRETQYF.